Each of the 2 T cell receptor beta chains below was sequenced from the same sample in a study of blood T cell repertoires in COVID-19. TCRdb keeps only in-frame clones here, not all; method: immunoSEQ multiplex PCR. The sample records around 35,000 clones, 88% being singletons. Sequenced input: peripheral blood. The origin of the receptors is a man aged 60-69 years with active COVID-19.

The chain combines TRBV12-3 or TRBV12-4 with TRBJ1-1; D not resolved. V lost 4 bases to trimming and J lost 3 bases, with 9 bases between them. This CDR3 is 13 amino acids long. The CDR3, as DNA: TGTGCCAGCAGTTCCTATGTAGACACTGAAGCTTTCTTT. It is translated as CASSSYVDTEAFF.

This clone was detected once. The chain uses TRBV19 and TRBJ2-7; D might be TRBD1 (5 bases). Per the germline V gene, CDR1 is LNHDA and CDR2 is SQIVND (reference sequence). Trimming took 3 bases from V and 4 from J, leaving 19 bases between them. The CDR3 spans 16 residues. Written as DNA, the CDR3 is TGTGCCAGTAGTATGTCCCAGGGCCTTCCCTCTTACGAGCAGTACTTC. As protein: CASSMSQGLPSYEQYF. The whole variable domain, remainder taken from reference TRBV19 and TRBJ2-7, is DGGITQSPKYLFRKEGQNVTLSCEQNLNHDAMYWYRQDPGQGLRLIYYSQIVNDFQKGDIAEGYSVSREKKESFPLTVTSAQKNPTAFYLCASSMSQGLPSYEQYFGPGTRLTVT.